One sample yielded the 8 T cell receptor beta chains listed below, sequenced in a study of blood T cell repertoires in COVID-19. Clones were sequenced by immunoSEQ multiplex PCR, and TCRdb holds only the in-frame ones, with some missing. This sample has about 470,000 clones, with about 85% found just once. The sequenced sample consisted of PBMCs or T cells enriched from blood (not recorded which). These receptors all stem from a woman under 30 who had recovered from COVID-19.

This clone was recorded once. The V and J genes are TRBV5-8 and TRBJ2-7; TRBD2 aligns across 10 bases. Per the germline V gene, CDR1 is SGHTS and CDR2 is YDEGEE. V was clipped by 1 base and J by 2 bases; unmatched bases: 12. This CDR3 has 18 residues. CDR3 DNA: TGTGCCAGCAGCTTGTTAGTGGTAGCGGGGGGCCATACCTACGAGCAGTACTTC. Encoded protein: CASSLLVVAGGHTYEQYF.

This clone was counted once. The chain carries TRBV7-9 and TRBJ1-6; 7 nucleotides line up with TRBD1. V dropped 4 bases and J dropped 6; count of bases not matched to a gene: 3. Germline CDR1 SEHNR, CDR2 FQNEAQ (reference sequence). The CDR3 length is 14 residues. The chain's CDR3 is CASSYRGANSPLHF. Written as DNA, the CDR3 is TGTGCCAGCAGCTACAGGGGAGCTAATTCACCCCTCCACTTT.

The chain is built from TRBV28 and TRBJ1-1; TRBD1 aligns across 11 bases. CDR1 MDHEN and CDR2 SYDVKM come from the germline V gene. The CDR3 contains 15 residues. The J segment lost 5 bases and the V segment lost 2 bases, leaving 4 bases of the junction unmatched. This CDR3 is CASSLPGQGETEAFF. In nucleotides, the CDR3 is TGTGCCAGCAGTTTACCGGGACAGGGGGAGACTGAAGCTTTCTTT.

J is TRBJ1-1 and V is TRBV20-1; D ambiguous. The CDR3 runs 11 residues. Germline CDR1 DFQATT, CDR2 SNEGSKA (reference sequence). Trimming shortened V by 5 bases and J by 10 bases, and 14 bases separated the two germline ends. CDR3 protein: CSASREVIAFF. The DNA for the CDR3 is TGCAGTGCTTCCCGCGAGGTTATAGCTTTCTTT.

The chain is built from TRBV12-3 or TRBV12-4 and TRBJ1-5; D uncertain. CDR3 length equals 12 residues. V was trimmed by 6 bases and J by 9 bases, leaving 12 bases between them. CDR3 sequence: CASSYVPGPQHF. For the CDR3, the DNA is TGTGCCAGCAGCTACGTCCCCGGGCCCCAGCATTTT.

The chain combines TRBV5-4 with TRBJ1-1; 7 positions match TRBD1. The V and J ends lost 1 base and 4 bases, in that order; junction bases with no gene match: 4. CDR3 length: 14 amino acids. CDR1 is SGHNT, CDR2 YYREEE, per germline (reference sequence). CDR3 in amino acids: CASSLMTGSTEAFF. The CDR3 DNA follows: TGTGCCAGCAGCTTGATGACAGGGAGCACTGAAGCTTTCTTT.

Only a few counts were recorded for this clone. The V and J genes are TRBV10-1 and TRBJ2-7; D call uncertain. The CDR3 spans 12 residues. Trimming pared 3 bases from V and 3 bases from J, leaving 6 bases between. CDR1 and CDR2 (germline): WNHNN, SYGVQD (reference sequence). The DNA for the CDR3 is TGCGCCAGCAGTGAAGGAGACTACGAGCAGTACTTC. As protein: CASSEGDYEQYF.

This chain joins TRBV5-1 and TRBJ1-1, with D possibly matching TRBD1 (6 bases). V was clipped by 3 bases and J by 1 base, with 13 bases between them. Germline CDR1 is SGHRS and CDR2 is YFSETQ. This CDR3 contains 15 residues. The CDR3 protein is CASSSRQERNTEAFF. The CDR3 nucleotides read TGCGCCAGCAGCTCAAGACAGGAACGGAACACTGAAGCTTTCTTT.